This T cell receptor (beta chain) was documented in a study of T cells after yellow fever vaccination. The overall study: Those fractions that held only low numbers of cells were prepared using the SMART-Seq v4 Ultra Low Input RNA kit. General study results and limits: FACS-sorted repertoires could contain abundant clonotypes contaminating from the bulk population. A weaker secondary response peaked on day 5, the primary on day 15. The booster saw the reappearance of most primary-vaccination clones (around 95% CD4, 80% to 90% CD8).

In germline, CDR1 is MGHRA, CDR2 YSYEKL. V was shortened by 0 bases and J by 10 bases, with 13 bases between the two germline ends. CDR3 length: 14 residues. TCRdb re-called the 5' RACE reads through MiXCR, storing one row per CDR3 protein. The sample holds under 600,000 distinct CDR3 sequences, 21% seen once. On this clonotype: Antigen unknown.

This clonotype originated in a young man who received the YFV17D yellow fever vaccine. Here the sequenced sample was PBMCs, taken less than 25 days after the first yellow fever vaccination. The chain combines TRBV4-1 with TRBJ2-1; D tentatively reads TRBD1 or TRBD2 (5 bases each). CDR3 sequence: CASSQDPRDLEQFF. Written as DNA, the CDR3 is TGCGCCAGCAGCCAAGATCCCCGGGACCTGGAGCAGTTCTTC.